This T cell receptor beta chain is from a study of T cell responses to AZD1222 COVID-19 vaccine. Findings and caveats of the study: Scientists sampled the repertoires only once the peak T cell response had passed.

To note about this clone: Its antigen is currently unknown.

CDR1 MNHEY and CDR2 SVGAGI come from the germline V gene. Trimming took 8 bases from V and 2 from J, leaving 19 bases between them. There are 15 residues in the CDR3. Measured with immunoSEQ multiplex PCR; TCRdb has only the in-frame clones, and not every one. Of 150,000 or so clones in the sample, 75% to 95% were seen once. The TCR was taken from an adult in good health. This specimen consisted of peripheral blood, obtained on day 0 of AZD1222 vaccination. The V gene is TRBV6-5, the J gene TRBJ2-7; the D call may be TRBD1 or TRBD2 (5 bases each). CDR3 coding DNA: TGTGCCAGCCAACCCCAGGTGGGGGTAACCTACGAGCAGTACTTC. Translating it yields CASQPQVGVTYEQYF.